The following is a TCR beta chain sequence with its context. This CDR3 has 12 amino acids. In germline, CDR1 is SNHLY, CDR2 FYNNEI. Trimming cost V 5 bases and J 8 bases, with 12 bases left between them. This table comes from immunoSEQ multiplex PCR, and its TCRdb copy is limited to in-frame clones, with some not included. There are around 420,000 clones in the sample; 70% to 90% occur only once, and about 2.1% lies in the top ten. The data stem from a study of blood T cell repertoires in COVID-19. This chain connects TRBV2 to TRBJ1-2, with a tentative D call TRBD1 (5 bases). This clonotype was obtained from a woman aged 40 to 50 with acute COVID-19. Sequencing used PBMCs or T cells enriched from blood (not recorded which). The CDR3 is CASSRAGGGYTF. The CDR3 region has the DNA TGTGCCAGCAGTAGGGCCGGGGGAGGCTACACCTTC.